These 28 T cell receptor beta chains originate from one sample sequenced in a study of Graves' ophthalmopathy and Graves' hyperthyroidism. RNA transcripts provided the template for amplifying TCR beta CDR3 regions. In the first round, RT-PCR was carried out with HTBI primers, and a multiplex PCR formed the second round. Using its own MiXCR run on the multiplex PCR reads, TCRdb lists one record per CDR3 protein. The sample lists approximately 1.2 million distinct CDR3 sequences, roughly 35% occurring once. The sequenced sample consisted of peripheral blood or thyroid tissue (not recorded which). The receptors come from an adult man with Graves' hyperthyroidism.

This clonotype was observed at least ten times. The chain couples TRBV7-2 to TRBJ2-5, with D perhaps matching TRBD2 (5 bases). CDR1 is SGHTA and CDR2 is FQGNSA in the germline V gene. The CDR3 runs 12 residues. The DNA for the CDR3 is TGTGCTCCGCGGCTAGCAGGCGAGACCCAGTACTTC. The encoded protein is CAPRLAGETQYF.

The gene calls are TRBV7-2 and TRBJ1-5; 10 nucleotides agree with TRBD1. Germline loops: CDR1 SGHTA, CDR2 FQGNSA. This CDR3 has 20 residues. The V and J ends lost 1 base and 3 bases, in that order; junction bases with no gene match: 15. CDR3 sequence: CASSLVPINPGTGVNQPQHF. CDR3 nucleotides: TGTGCCAGCAGCTTAGTCCCCATTAATCCCGGGACAGGGGTCAATCAGCCCCAGCATTTT.

V and J are TRBV4-3 and TRBJ1-2; TRBD1 aligns across 9 bases. The germline CDR1 and CDR2 sequences are LGHNA and YSLEER. CDR3 length equals 15 residues. Unmatched junction bases numbered 8, after V lost 1 base and J lost 8 bases. This CDR3 is CASSQVTGGAGGYTF. The CDR3 region has the DNA TGCGCCAGCAGCCAAGTCACAGGGGGCGCTGGGGGCTACACCTTC.

The chain combines TRBV15 with TRBJ2-7; D not certain. This CDR3 contains 14 residues. V was pared by 10 bases and J by 0 bases, with 16 bases between. Germline assignment: CDR1 LNHNV and CDR2 YYDKDF (reference sequence). Here the CDR3 DNA reads TGTGCCAGCAGGATGGGAAAAAGCTCCTACGAGCAGTACTTC. Protein sequence: CASRMGKSSYEQYF.

This clonotype occurred a few times. The chain couples TRBV5-1 to TRBJ2-1, with D unclear. Between the trimmed V and J ends, which lost 0 bases and 5 bases, there was a span of 9 bases. Per the germline V gene, CDR1 is SGHRS and CDR2 is YFSETQ. This CDR3 spans 14 amino acids. CDR3 sequence: CASSLGEIHNEQFF. CDR3 bases: TGCGCCAGCAGCTTGGGAGAGATCCACAATGAGCAGTTCTTC.

The gene calls are TRBV10-3 and TRBJ2-5; 8 nucleotides match TRBD1. Losses at the gene ends were 7 bases for V and 9 bases for J; bases not matched to a gene: 19. This CDR3 has 16 amino acids. From germline, CDR1 is ENHRY and CDR2 SYGVKD. The CDR3 DNA reads as TGTGCCATCAACGGTCTAGACAGGGGAAGCAATCAGCCCCAGTACTTC. Encoded protein: CAINGLDRGSNQPQYF.

This clonotype was seen only once. With a much larger clone just one base away, this may be a read error. The rearrangement uses TRBV9 and TRBJ1-1, with a possible D match to TRBD1 (5 bases). The CDR3 has 14 amino acids. Germline loops: CDR1 SGDLS, CDR2 YYNGEE. The CDR3 reads CANSVRGEGTEAFF. CDR3 in DNA: TGTGCCAACAGCGTACGGGGGGAAGGGACTGAAGCTTTCTTT.

This sequence joins TRBV29-1 and TRBJ1-2; D may be TRBD1 (6 bases). This CDR3 is 12 amino acids long. V lost 8 bases to trimming and J lost 6 bases, with 16 bases between them. In germline, CDR1 is SQVTM, CDR2 ANQGSEA. CDR3 bases: TGCAGCCTAAACATTCCAGGGGATGGCTACACCTTC. Protein product: CSLNIPGDGYTF.

The rearrangement joins TRBV12-3 or TRBV12-4 to TRBJ1-1; TRBD1 might be the D (5 bases). The CDR3 is made up of 16 amino acids. V lost 3 bases to trimming and J lost 6 bases, with 20 bases between them. CDR3 bases: TGTGCCAGCAGTTTCGCCGGGACGCTCGTATCGGCTGAAGCTTTCTTT. Translating it yields CASSFAGTLVSAEAFF.

This clonotype was detected many times. This could be a read error, since a much larger clone is one nucleotide away. The chain uses TRBV25-1 and TRBJ1-1; maybe TRBD1 (6 bases). Germline V gene data show CDR1 as MGHDK and CDR2 as SYGVNS. This CDR3 has 18 residues. Deletions cut 0 bases from V and 0 bases from J, with 17 bases between. The chain's CDR3 is CASSEYRRGAGMNTEAFF. The CDR3 nucleotides read TGTGCCAGCAGTGAATACCGCAGGGGCGCGGGGATGAACACTGAAGCTTTCTTT.

At least ten counts were recorded for this clonotype. This chain joins TRBV2 and TRBJ2-2, with D unclear. The CDR3 extends over 16 amino acids. Germline assignment: CDR1 SNHLY and CDR2 FYNNEI. V lost 4 bases to trimming and J lost 0 bases, with 12 bases between them. The CDR3 DNA reads TGTGCCAGCAGTGTGAACCTTTCCCCGAACACCGGGGAGCTGTTTTTT. It translates to CASSVNLSPNTGELFF.

The CDR3: CAISPRGTSGETQYF. The CDR3 region has the DNA TGTGCCATCAGTCCAAGGGGGACTAGCGGAGAGACCCAGTACTTC. This chain uses TRBV10-3 with TRBJ2-5; 11 bases fit TRBD2. Germline values: CDR1 ENHRY, CDR2 SYGVKD. V trimming: 5 bases; J trimming: 4 bases; junction bases outside the gene matches: 6. CDR3 length: 15 residues.

This clonotype has ten or more counts. This chain uses TRBV6-2 or TRBV6-3 with TRBJ2-5; the D is unclear. Per the germline V gene, CDR1 is MNHEY and CDR2 is SVGEGT. This CDR3 has 13 residues. V dropped 2 bases and J dropped 0 bases, with 4 bases sitting between them. The CDR3 bases are TGTGCCAGCAGTTACGGAGACCAAGAGACCCAGTACTTC. Encoded protein: CASSYGDQETQYF.

V and J are TRBV20-1 and TRBJ1-5; tentative D call: TRBD1 (6 bases). CDR1 is DFQATT and CDR2 is SNEGSKA in the germline V gene (reference sequence). V lost 4 bases and J 11 bases, leaving 21 bases between the germline ends. The CDR3 spans 14 residues. CDR3 in amino acids: CSAMAGGRSATQHF. The CDR3, as DNA: TGCAGTGCTATGGCGGGGGGGCGGTCAGCGACCCAGCATTTT.

The genes are TRBV6-1 and TRBJ1-2; D ambiguous. Germline V CDR1 and CDR2: MNHNS, SASEGT. Trimming removed 6 bases from V and 1 base from J, with 12 bases in between. CDR3 length: 14 amino acids. The CDR3 sequence is CASSDDTINYGYTF. CDR3 in DNA: TGTGCCAGCAGCGACGATACGATTAACTATGGCTACACCTTC.

The table lists this clonotype with a few counts. The chain carries TRBV15 and TRBJ1-5; 7 bases fit TRBD1. This CDR3 has 16 residues. The V gene's germline CDR1 is LNHNV and CDR2 YYDKDF (reference sequence). CDR3 sequence reads: CATPRQGGFGNQPQHF. As DNA, the CDR3 is TGTGCTACACCTCGACAGGGCGGATTTGGCAATCAGCCCCAGCATTTT. Combining the CDR3 with reference TRBV15 and TRBJ1-5 gives the whole variable domain DAMVIQNPRYQVTQFGKPVTLSCSQTLNHNVMYWYQQKSSQAPKLLFHYYDKDFNNEADTPDNFQSRRPNTSFCFLDIRSPGLGDTAMYLCATPRQGGFGNQPQHFGDGTRLSIL.

The table lists this clonotype with many counts. The rearrangement links TRBV5-1 to TRBJ1-1; D remains ambiguous. Germline CDR1 is SGHRS and CDR2 is YFSETQ. V lost 0 bases, J lost 4 bases, and 7 bases lay in between. The CDR3 extends over 13 amino acids. The DNA of the CDR3 is TGCGCCAGCAGCTTGGCCTCGGGCACTGAAGCTTTCTTT. Amino acids: CASSLASGTEAFF.

This clonotype showed up just a few times. V and J are TRBV4-1 and TRBJ2-5; D remains ambiguous. V was trimmed by 2 bases and J by 5 bases, leaving 15 bases between them. The CDR3 runs to 15 residues. Germline values: CDR1 MGHRA, CDR2 YSYEKL. The CDR3 spells CASSQNPKIPETQYF. As DNA, the CDR3 is TGCGCCAGCAGCCAAAACCCGAAAATTCCGGAGACCCAGTACTTC.

The sample holds a few counts of this clonotype. V is TRBV4-3 and J is TRBJ2-7, with a weak D call TRBD1 (5 bases). From germline, CDR1 is LGHNA and CDR2 YSLEER. The CDR3 has 15 residues. Trimming stripped 1 base from V and 1 base from J, with 11 bases between. In DNA, the CDR3 is TGCGCCAGCAGCCAAGGGGGTGACAGTTCCTACGAGCAGTACTTC. It encodes CASSQGGDSSYEQYF.

The rearrangement uses TRBV6-1 and TRBJ1-1; the match to TRBD1 covers 7 bases. The CDR3 is 15 amino acids. V trimming: 4 bases; J trimming: 7 bases; junction bases outside the gene matches: 12. CDR1 and CDR2 (germline): MNHNS, SASEGT. CDR3 nucleotide sequence: TGTGCCAGCAGTGGGTCGACAGGGAGGTCGCTTGAAGCTTTCTTT. Its translation is CASSGSTGRSLEAFF.

This clonotype was seen ten or more times. The J gene is TRBJ1-2, the V gene TRBV6-2 or TRBV6-3; D call uncertain. Deletions cut 8 bases from V and 5 bases from J, with 0 bases between. CDR1 MNHEY and CDR2 SVGEGT come from the germline V gene. The CDR3 is made up of 8 amino acids. As DNA, the CDR3 is TGTGCCAGCTATGGCTACACCTTC. It codes for CASYGYTF.

A remark on this clonotype: A much larger clonotype is one base distant, so this may be a read error. This chain joins TRBV7-2 and TRBJ2-5; D is possibly TRBD1 (6 bases). Germline lookup yields CDR1 SGHTA and CDR2 FQGNSA. CDR3 length equals 16 residues. Trimming took 5 bases from V and 9 from J, leaving 25 bases between them. CDR3 DNA: TGTGCCAGCAGCCCTTTGTACAGGGCAGTAGAGGAGGCCCAGTACTTC. This translates into CASSPLYRAVEEAQYF.

The count of this clonotype is one. The rearrangement joins TRBV24-1 to TRBJ1-5; 8 bases are shared with TRBD1. From germline, CDR1 is KGHDR and CDR2 SFDVKD. With 8 bases clipped from V and 2 bases from J, the junction kept 4 bases outside the gene matches. This CDR3 is built from 14 residues. CDR3 bases: TGTGCCACCACTACAGGGGGACGCAATCAGCCCCAGCATTTT. Its translation is CATTTGGRNQPQHF.

The rearrangement uses TRBV6-5 and TRBJ2-3; no firm D call. There are 15 residues in the CDR3. V lost 3 bases and J lost 0, with 10 bases in between. Germline CDR1 is MNHEY and CDR2 is SVGAGI. The CDR3 bases are TGTGCCAGCAGTTATTGGGATCCTAGCACAGATACGCAGTATTTT. Its translation is CASSYWDPSTDTQYF.

The chain is built from TRBV4-3 and TRBJ2-7, with 7 positions matching TRBD1. Germline V gene sequence: CDR1 LGHNA, CDR2 YSLEER. J lost 2 bases, V lost 1 base, and 5 bases had no gene match. The CDR3 extends over 15 amino acids. Written as DNA, the CDR3 is TGCGCCAGCAGCCAAGGGACAGGCCACCCCTACGAGCAGTACTTC. Translated, it gives CASSQGTGHPYEQYF.

The rearrangement links TRBV2 to TRBJ2-7, with D possibly called TRBD1 or TRBD2 (6 bases each). V was shortened by 8 bases and J by 7 bases, with 18 bases between the two germline ends. The CDR3 runs 13 residues. Germline V lookup: CDR1 SNHLY, CDR2 FYNNEI. CDR3 nucleotide sequence: TGTGCCAGCGTTGAAGGGGGAGGCCGAGAGCAGTACTTC. It yields the protein CASVEGGGREQYF.

This clonotype was picked up a small number of times. This chain joins TRBV5-8 and TRBJ1-4; 7 bases are a match to TRBD1. Germline loops: CDR1 SGHTS, CDR2 YDEGEE. This CDR3 has 17 residues. The V gene end was trimmed by 4 bases and the J gene end by 4 bases; junction bases not matched to a gene: 13. CDR3 nucleotides: TGTGCCAGCAGCGCAGAAGCAGGGGGTTCGGATAATGAAAAACTGTTTTTT. Residues: CASSAEAGGSDNEKLFF.

This clonotype was detected many times. The CDR3 coding sequence is TGCGCCAGCAGCTTTTTTGGGAGGGGAGACACTGAAGCTTTCTTT. Encoded protein: CASSFFGRGDTEAFF. This chain connects TRBV5-1 to TRBJ1-1; TRBD1 might be the D (5 bases). The V end was cut by 2 bases, the J end by 3 bases, with 14 bases between. Germline assignment: CDR1 SGHRS and CDR2 YFSETQ. The CDR3 has 15 residues.